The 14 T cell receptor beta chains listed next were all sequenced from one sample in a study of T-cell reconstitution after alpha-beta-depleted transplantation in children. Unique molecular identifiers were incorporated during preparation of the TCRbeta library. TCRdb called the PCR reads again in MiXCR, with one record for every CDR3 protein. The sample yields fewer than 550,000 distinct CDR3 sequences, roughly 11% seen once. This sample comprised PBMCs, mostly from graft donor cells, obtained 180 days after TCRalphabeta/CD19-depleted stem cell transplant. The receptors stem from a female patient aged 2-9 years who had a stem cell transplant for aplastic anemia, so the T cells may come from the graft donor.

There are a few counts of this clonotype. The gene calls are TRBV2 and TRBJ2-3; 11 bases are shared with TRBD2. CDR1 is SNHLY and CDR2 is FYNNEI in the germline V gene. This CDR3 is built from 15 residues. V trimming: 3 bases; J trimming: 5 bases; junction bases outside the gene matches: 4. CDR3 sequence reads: CASSETSGIGDTQYF. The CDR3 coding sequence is TGTGCCAGCAGTGAGACTAGCGGGATCGGAGATACGCAGTATTTT.

This chain's CDR3 is CASSHLRDPNGETQYF. CDR3 sequence (DNA): TGTGCCAGCTCACACCTCCGGGACCCCAACGGAGAGACCCAGTACTTC. The V gene is TRBV18, the J gene TRBJ2-5; D may match TRBD1 or TRBD2 (5 bases each). V was clipped by 4 bases and J by 4 bases, with 19 bases between them. The CDR3 contains 16 residues. Per the germline V gene, CDR1 is KGHSH and CDR2 is LQKENI.

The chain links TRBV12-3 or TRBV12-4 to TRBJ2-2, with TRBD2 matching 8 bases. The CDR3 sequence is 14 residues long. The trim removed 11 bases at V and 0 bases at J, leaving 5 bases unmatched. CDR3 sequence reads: CAGGGLANTGELFF. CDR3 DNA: TGTGCCGGCGGGGGACTAGCGAACACCGGGGAGCTGTTTTTT.

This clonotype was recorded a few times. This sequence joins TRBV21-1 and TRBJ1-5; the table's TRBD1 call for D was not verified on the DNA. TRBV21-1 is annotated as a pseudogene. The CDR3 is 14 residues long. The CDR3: CASSGTVCNQPQHF. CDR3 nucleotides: TGTGCCAGCAGTGGGACCGTCTGCAATCAGCCCCAGCATTTT.

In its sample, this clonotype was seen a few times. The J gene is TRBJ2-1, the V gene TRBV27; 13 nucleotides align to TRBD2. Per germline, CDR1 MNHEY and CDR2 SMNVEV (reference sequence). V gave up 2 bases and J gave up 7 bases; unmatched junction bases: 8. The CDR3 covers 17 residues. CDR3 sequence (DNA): TGTGCCAGCAGTTTAAGGACTAGCGGGAGCTTCGAGAATGAGCAGTTCTTC. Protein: CASSLRTSGSFENEQFF.

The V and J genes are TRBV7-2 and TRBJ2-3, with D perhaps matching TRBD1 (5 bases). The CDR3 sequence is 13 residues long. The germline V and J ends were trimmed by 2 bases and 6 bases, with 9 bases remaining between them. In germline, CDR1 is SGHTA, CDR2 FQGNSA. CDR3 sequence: CASSLLQEDTQYF. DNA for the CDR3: TGTGCCAGCAGCTTACTACAGGAGGATACGCAGTATTTT. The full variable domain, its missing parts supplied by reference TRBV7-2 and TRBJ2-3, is GAGVSQSPSNKVTEKGKDVELRCDPISGHTALYWYRQSLGQGLEFLIYFQGNSAPDKSGLPSDRFSAERTGGSVSTLTIQRTQQEDSAVYLCASSLLQEDTQYFGPGTRLTVL.

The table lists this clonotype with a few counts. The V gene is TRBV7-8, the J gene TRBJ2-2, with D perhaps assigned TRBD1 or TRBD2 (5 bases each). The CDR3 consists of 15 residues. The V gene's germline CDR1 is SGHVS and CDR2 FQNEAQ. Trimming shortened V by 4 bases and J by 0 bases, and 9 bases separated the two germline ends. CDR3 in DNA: TGTGCCAGCAGCTGGGACCAGACGAACACCGGGGAGCTGTTTTTT. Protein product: CASSWDQTNTGELFF.

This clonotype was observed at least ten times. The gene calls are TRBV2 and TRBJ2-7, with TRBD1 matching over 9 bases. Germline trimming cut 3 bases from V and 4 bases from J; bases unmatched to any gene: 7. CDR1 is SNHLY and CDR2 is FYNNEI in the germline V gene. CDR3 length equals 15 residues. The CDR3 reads CASSDYGQGWYEQYF. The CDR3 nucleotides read TGTGCCAGCAGTGACTACGGACAGGGGTGGTACGAGCAGTACTTC.

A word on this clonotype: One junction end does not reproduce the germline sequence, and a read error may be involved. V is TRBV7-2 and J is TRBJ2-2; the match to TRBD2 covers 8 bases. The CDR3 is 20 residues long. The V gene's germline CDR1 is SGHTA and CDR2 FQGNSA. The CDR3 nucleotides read TGTGCCAGCAGCCTAGCGGGCTACCTCCTGACCCCTGCGAACACCGGGGAGCTGTTTTTT. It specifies CASSLAGYLLTPANTGELFF. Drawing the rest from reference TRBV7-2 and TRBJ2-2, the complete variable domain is GAGVSQSPSNKVTEKGKDVELRCDPISGHTALYWYRQSLGQGLEFLIYFQGNSAPDKSGLPSDRFSAERTGGSVSTLTIQRTQQEDSAVYLCASSLAGYLLTPANTGELFFGEGSRLTVL.

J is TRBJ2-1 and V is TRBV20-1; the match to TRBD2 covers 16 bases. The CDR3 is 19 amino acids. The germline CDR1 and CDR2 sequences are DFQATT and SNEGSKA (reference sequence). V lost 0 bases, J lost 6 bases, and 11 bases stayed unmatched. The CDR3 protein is CSARDQGLAGGGWGNEQFF. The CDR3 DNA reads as TGCAGTGCTAGAGATCAGGGACTAGCGGGAGGGGGATGGGGCAATGAGCAGTTCTTC.

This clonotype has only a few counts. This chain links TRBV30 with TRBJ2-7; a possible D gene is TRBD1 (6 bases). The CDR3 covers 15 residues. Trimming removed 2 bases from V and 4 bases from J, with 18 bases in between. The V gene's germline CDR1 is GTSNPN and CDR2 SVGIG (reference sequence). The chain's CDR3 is CAWSRGGSSQYEQYF. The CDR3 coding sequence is TGTGCCTGGAGTAGAGGGGGAAGTAGCCAGTACGAGCAGTACTTC.

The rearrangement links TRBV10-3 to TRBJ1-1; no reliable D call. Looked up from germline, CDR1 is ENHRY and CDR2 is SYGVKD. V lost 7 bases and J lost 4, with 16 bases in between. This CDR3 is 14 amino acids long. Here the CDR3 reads CAITEREKGTEAFF. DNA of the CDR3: TGTGCCATCACCGAACGCGAGAAAGGCACTGAAGCTTTCTTT.

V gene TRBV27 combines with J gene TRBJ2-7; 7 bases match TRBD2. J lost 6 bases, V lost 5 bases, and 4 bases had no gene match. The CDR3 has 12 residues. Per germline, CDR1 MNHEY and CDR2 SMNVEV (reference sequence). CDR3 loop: CASSPQRGEQYV. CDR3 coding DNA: TGTGCCAGCAGTCCCCAGCGGGGCGAGCAGTACGTC.

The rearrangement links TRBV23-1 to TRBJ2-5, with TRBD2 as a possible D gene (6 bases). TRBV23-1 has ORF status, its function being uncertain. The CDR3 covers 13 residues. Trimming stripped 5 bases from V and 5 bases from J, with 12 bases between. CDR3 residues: CASSAGRRETQYF. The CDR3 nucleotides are TGCGCCAGCAGTGCGGGGAGGCGGGAGACCCAGTACTTC.